One and the same sample provided the 29 T cell receptor beta chains below, sequenced in a study of blood T cell repertoires in COVID-19. Assay used: immunoSEQ multiplex PCR; TCRdb lists only in-frame clones, some missing. Of some 330,000 clones in the sample, 85% to 90% were seen once. Sequencing was carried out using PBMCs or T cells enriched from blood (not recorded which). Every receptor here comes from a man aged 30 to 45 who had recovered from COVID-19.

This clone has just a few counts. The chain is built from TRBV6-5 and TRBJ2-7, with a possible D match to TRBD2 (5 bases). The V and J ends lost 7 bases and 6 bases respectively, with 16 bases between them. Germline-derived CDR1 and CDR2 are MNHEY and SVGAGI. This CDR3 has 13 residues. In DNA form, the CDR3 reads TGTGCCAGCAAGGGCCTCAAACGGGGCGAGCAGTACTTC. It is translated as CASKGLKRGEQYF.

The chain carries TRBV15 and TRBJ1-5, with TRBD1 as a possible D gene (5 bases). Deletions cut 5 bases from V and 8 bases from J, with 19 bases between. The CDR3 loop spans 15 amino acids. CDR1 and CDR2 from the germline V gene are LNHNV and YYDKDF (reference sequence). CDR3 protein: CATSVTRGTLEPQHF. In DNA, the CDR3 is TGTGCCACCAGCGTCACTCGGGGGACTCTTGAGCCCCAGCATTTT.

In DNA form, the CDR3 reads TGTGCCAGTAGTGGTACGGGGGCCGGGGAGCTGTTTTTT. This codes for CASSGTGAGELFF. The chain uses TRBV19 and TRBJ2-2, with TRBD2 as a possible D gene (6 bases). CDR1 and CDR2 (germline): LNHDA, SQIVND (reference sequence). CDR3 length: 13 amino acids. V was pared by 5 bases and J by 6 bases, with 10 bases between.

The chain has TRBV30 and TRBJ2-7, with a weak D call TRBD1 (5 bases). Germline CDR1 and CDR2: GTSNPN and SVGIG (reference sequence). Deletions cut 7 bases from V and 1 base from J, with 23 bases between. The CDR3 contains 16 residues. The DNA for the CDR3 is TGTGCCTCCGGTGGGGCTCGGACGTCTGCATCCTACGAGCAGTACTTC. Its translation: CASGGARTSASYEQYF.

This chain's CDR3 is CASSYKPGQGRKTQYF. In nucleotides, the CDR3 is TGTGCCAGCAGTTACAAGCCGGGACAGGGACGAAAGACCCAGTACTTC. This chain connects TRBV5-6 to TRBJ2-5; 9 bases match TRBD1. Germline V CDR1 and CDR2: SGHDT, YYEEEE. J was trimmed by 6 bases and V by 5 bases; bases with no gene match: 14. The CDR3 has 16 amino acids.

The chain has TRBV20-1 and TRBJ2-7; the match to TRBD2 covers 7 bases. J was trimmed by 0 bases and V by 3 bases; bases with no gene match: 5. Germline V gives CDR1 DFQATT, CDR2 SNEGSKA (reference sequence). CDR3 size: 14 residues. CDR3: CSASLPSGSYEQYF. The DNA for the CDR3 is TGCAGTGCTAGTTTGCCTAGCGGCTCCTACGAGCAGTACTTC.

This clone was counted between two and nine times. The V gene is TRBV7-9, the J gene TRBJ1-2; 8 bases are shared with TRBD1. Germline V CDR1 and CDR2: SEHNR, FQNEAQ (reference sequence). With 6 bases clipped from V and 3 bases from J, the junction kept 6 bases outside the gene matches. This CDR3 is built from 14 residues. As DNA, the CDR3 is TGTGCCAGCAGACCTACAGGGGGGCACTATGGCTACACCTTC. Its translation is CASRPTGGHYGYTF.

Comment on this clone: Distinct nucleotide sequences in the sample also encode this CDR3. The chain carries TRBV12-3 or TRBV12-4 and TRBJ1-3, with D unclear. The CDR3 has 12 residues. Trimming pared 5 bases from V and 4 bases from J, leaving 6 bases between. Here the CDR3 DNA reads TGTGCCAGCAGTCCTAACGGAAACACCATATATTTT. Amino acids: CASSPNGNTIYF.

The chain is built from TRBV18 and TRBJ1-1; D perhaps matches TRBD1 (6 bases). Trimming stripped 2 bases from V and 8 bases from J, with 9 bases between. Germline V gene lookup returns CDR1 KGHSH and CDR2 LQKENI. This CDR3 is 12 amino acids long. The CDR3 loop reads CASSPGGMEAFF. The CDR3, as DNA: TGTGCCAGCTCACCAGGGGGCATGGAAGCTTTCTTT.

V usage is TRBV11-3 and J usage is TRBJ2-1; 7 nucleotides agree with TRBD2. The CDR3 spans 15 residues. The V gene's germline CDR1 is SGHNT and CDR2 YENEEA. With V trimmed by 1 base and J by 4 bases, 4 bases remained unmatched. CDR3 DNA sequence: TGTGCCAGCAGCTTAGCTGCGGGAGTTTACAATGAGCAGTTCTTC. This gives the protein CASSLAAGVYNEQFF.

The genes are TRBV25-1 and TRBJ1-4; D gene uncertain. This CDR3 is 12 amino acids long. Germline V gives CDR1 MGHDK, CDR2 SYGVNS. V was clipped by 7 bases and J by 8 bases, with 11 bases between them. The CDR3 nucleotides read TGTGCCAGCACCGAGGCGGGGGAAAAACTGTTTTTT. Protein product: CASTEAGEKLFF.

The chain employs TRBV5-1 and TRBJ2-2, with 11 bases aligning to TRBD2. The V and J ends lost 0 bases and 4 bases, in that order; junction bases with no gene match: 2. The CDR3 has 16 amino acids. CDR1 and CDR2 (germline): SGHRS, YFSETQ. The CDR3 region is CASSLALAGGTGELFF. The CDR3 coding sequence is TGCGCCAGCAGCTTGGCGCTAGCGGGGGGCACCGGGGAGCTGTTTTTT.

The rearrangement uses TRBV27 and TRBJ1-1; 10 bases line up with TRBD1. The CDR3 sequence is 16 residues long. Germline V gene lookup returns CDR1 MNHEY and CDR2 SMNVEV (reference sequence). After removal of 4 bases from V and 4 bases from J, the junction contained 9 bases not matched to a gene. In DNA form, the CDR3 reads TGTGCCAGCAGTTCCCTACGGACAGGGGGTAGCACTGAAGCTTTCTTT. Translated, it gives CASSSLRTGGSTEAFF.

This chain connects TRBV28 to TRBJ2-7; D might be TRBD2 (5 bases). Germline CDR1 is MDHEN and CDR2 is SYDVKM. V was pared by 3 bases and J by 1 base, with 7 bases between. This CDR3 is 13 amino acids long. The DNA of the CDR3 is TGTGCCAGCAGTTTGGAGGATTCCTACGAGCAGTACTTC. It yields the protein CASSLEDSYEQYF. The variable domain in full, with the rest retrieved from reference TRBV28 and TRBJ2-7, is DVKVTQSSRYLVKRTGEKVFLECVQDMDHENMFWYRQDPGLGLRLIYFSYDVKMKEKGDIPEGYSVSREKKERFSLILESASTNQTSMYLCASSLEDSYEQYFGPGTRLTVT.

The chain recombines TRBV11-2 with TRBJ1-1, with D unclear. Germline V lookup: CDR1 SGHAT, CDR2 FQNNGV. Trimming pared 5 bases from V and 7 bases from J, leaving 20 bases between. CDR3 size: 15 residues. DNA for the CDR3: TGTGCCAGCAGCCCCCACGCGGCGGCTATTATTGAAGCTTTCTTT. Translated: CASSPHAAAIIEAFF.

CDR3 residues: CAISGGQSQSSGTDTQYF. The DNA of the CDR3 is TGTGCCATCAGTGGGGGGCAGAGTCAGTCTAGCGGGACAGATACGCAGTATTTT. The gene calls are TRBV10-3 and TRBJ2-3; 8 nucleotides match TRBD2. CDR3 length equals 18 residues. The J segment lost 3 bases and the V segment lost 4 bases, leaving 15 bases of the junction unmatched. The germline CDR1 and CDR2 sequences are ENHRY and SYGVKD.

The V call is TRBV30, the J call TRBJ1-2; D gene uncertain. The germline V gene encodes CDR1 GTSNPN and CDR2 SVGIG (reference sequence). This CDR3 spans 12 amino acids. The V gene lost 0 bases and the J gene lost 5 bases, with 7 bases spanning the gap. The CDR3 spells CAWSVTRYGYTF. The CDR3 nucleotides are TGTGCCTGGAGTGTAACCAGATATGGCTACACCTTC.

The rearrangement uses TRBV2 and TRBJ1-1; TRBD1 is a possible D gene (6 bases). Per the germline V gene, CDR1 is SNHLY and CDR2 is FYNNEI. The CDR3 contains 13 residues. The V gene lost 7 bases and the J gene lost 0 bases, with 9 bases spanning the gap. The CDR3 region has the DNA TGTGCCAGCAAGACAGGTTTGAACACTGAAGCTTTCTTT. This encodes CASKTGLNTEAFF.

Details on this clone: Other DNA sequences in this sample translate to the same CDR3. The chain carries TRBV27 and TRBJ2-6; no definite D call. This CDR3 region has 15 residues. Germline V CDR1 and CDR2: MNHEY, SMNVEV (reference sequence). The V and J ends lost 2 bases and 0 bases respectively, with 5 bases between them. The CDR3 coding sequence is TGTGCCAGCAGTTTACGGGTCTCTGGGGCCAACGTCCTGACTTTC. This gives the protein CASSLRVSGANVLTF.

This chain uses TRBV5-1 with TRBJ1-1, with TRBD1 as a possible D gene (5 bases). The V and J ends lost 6 bases and 1 base respectively, with 19 bases between them. This CDR3 has 16 amino acids. Germline V gene lookup returns CDR1 SGHRS and CDR2 YFSETQ. CDR3 protein: CASKLSIDRENTEAFF. The DNA of the CDR3 is TGCGCCAGCAAACTCTCCATCGACAGAGAGAACACTGAAGCTTTCTTT.

This clone was seen only once. The chain links TRBV28 to TRBJ1-4; TRBD1 matches at 8 bases. CDR1 MDHEN and CDR2 SYDVKM come from the germline V gene. The J segment lost 8 bases and the V segment lost 4 bases, leaving 6 bases of the junction unmatched. The CDR3 runs 14 residues. The chain's CDR3 is CASSSGGTREKLFF. The CDR3 DNA sequence: TGTGCCAGCAGTTCAGGGGGCACACGAGAAAAACTGTTTTTT.

The rearrangement links TRBV28 to TRBJ1-2, with D tentatively TRBD1 (5 bases). Germline values: CDR1 MDHEN, CDR2 SYDVKM. The CDR3 runs 13 residues. The V end was cut by 5 bases, the J end by 4 bases, with 11 bases between. CDR3 region: CASSEDTRYGYTF. The CDR3 DNA follows: TGTGCCAGCAGTGAGGACACGCGCTATGGCTACACCTTC.

This chain joins TRBV14 and TRBJ2-7, with D possibly matching TRBD2 (5 bases). Germline values: CDR1 SGHDN, CDR2 FVKESK. Trimming cost V 3 bases and J 2 bases, with 14 bases left between them. The CDR3 spans 15 residues. The CDR3: CASSQLRGYTYEQYF. CDR3 nucleotides: TGTGCCAGCAGCCAGCTTCGGGGTTATACCTACGAGCAGTACTTC.

The chain links TRBV5-4 to TRBJ2-1; maybe TRBD2 (6 bases). V gave up 2 bases and J gave up 0 bases, with 12 bases separating them. Per the germline V gene, CDR1 is SGHNT and CDR2 is YYREEE (reference sequence). This CDR3 is 16 amino acids long. CDR3 amino acids: CASSFRGKDSYNEQFF. In DNA form, the CDR3 reads TGTGCCAGCAGCTTCCGCGGGAAAGACTCCTACAATGAGCAGTTCTTC. Variable domain in full (rest from reference TRBV5-4 and TRBJ2-1): ETGVTQSPTHLIKTRGQQVTLRCSSQSGHNTVSWYQQALGQGPQFIFQYYREEENGRGNFPPRFSGLQFPNYSSELNVNALELDDSALYLCASSFRGKDSYNEQFFGPGTRLTVL.

The CDR3 sequence: CASSLVSGGAWNTQYF. DNA for the CDR3: TGTGCCAGCAGCTTAGTTAGCGGGGGGGCCTGGAATACGCAGTATTTT. The chain links TRBV7-9 to TRBJ2-3, with 11 bases matching TRBD2. With V trimmed by 1 base and J by 7 bases, 7 bases remained unmatched. The CDR3 is 16 amino acids. The germline gives CDR1 SEHNR, CDR2 FQNEAQ (reference sequence). Full variable domain (outside the CDR3, taken from reference TRBV7-9 and TRBJ2-3): DTGVSQNPRHKITKRGQNVTFRCDPISEHNRLYWYRQTLGQGPEFLTYFQNEAQLEKSRLLSDRFSAERPKGSFSTLEIQRTEQGDSAMYLCASSLVSGGAWNTQYFGPGTRLTVL.

The chain uses TRBV11-2 and TRBJ2-7; 8 positions agree with TRBD1. Germline V CDR1 and CDR2: SGHAT, FQNNGV. Unmatched junction bases numbered 12, after V lost 5 bases and J lost 6 bases. The CDR3 has 15 residues. As DNA, the CDR3 is TGTGCCAGCAGCCCTCCGCACAGGGGGGTCCGCGAGCAGTACTTC. As protein: CASSPPHRGVREQYF.

CDR3 in amino acids: CASSPSGGGETQYF. The CDR3 nucleotides read TGCGCCAGCAGCCCCTCGGGGGGCGGCGAGACCCAGTACTTC. This chain connects TRBV5-1 to TRBJ2-5; TRBD2 might be the D (7 bases). V shed 4 bases and J shed 5 bases, with 15 bases lying between them. The germline V gene has CDR1 SGHRS and CDR2 YFSETQ. CDR3 length: 14 residues. Full variable domain (outside the CDR3, taken from reference TRBV5-1 and TRBJ2-5): KAGVTQTPRYLIKTRGQQVTLSCSPISGHRSVSWYQQTPGQGLQFLFEYFSETQRNKGNFPGRFSGRQFSNSRSEMNVSTLELGDSALYLCASSPSGGGETQYFGPGTRLLVL.

CDR3 sequence (DNA): TGTGCCAGCAGCGAAACTAGCGGGAGGAATCGGGCGGATGAGCAGTTCTTC. Translating gives CASSETSGRNRADEQFF. The chain joins TRBV9 to TRBJ2-1, with 12 nucleotides matching TRBD2. J lost 8 bases, V lost 3 bases, and 12 bases had no gene match. Germline V gene data show CDR1 as SGDLS and CDR2 as YYNGEE. There are 17 residues in the CDR3.

The chain links TRBV24-1 to TRBJ1-4, with 7 bases aligning to TRBD1. The junction had 11 bases not matched to a gene; V was cut back by 4 bases and J by 7 bases. The CDR3 is made up of 16 amino acids. Germline V CDR1 and CDR2: KGHDR, SFDVKD. CDR3 DNA: TGTGCCACCAGTGACCCCCGACAGGGAAGGAGTGAAAAACTGTTTTTT. The encoded protein is CATSDPRQGRSEKLFF.